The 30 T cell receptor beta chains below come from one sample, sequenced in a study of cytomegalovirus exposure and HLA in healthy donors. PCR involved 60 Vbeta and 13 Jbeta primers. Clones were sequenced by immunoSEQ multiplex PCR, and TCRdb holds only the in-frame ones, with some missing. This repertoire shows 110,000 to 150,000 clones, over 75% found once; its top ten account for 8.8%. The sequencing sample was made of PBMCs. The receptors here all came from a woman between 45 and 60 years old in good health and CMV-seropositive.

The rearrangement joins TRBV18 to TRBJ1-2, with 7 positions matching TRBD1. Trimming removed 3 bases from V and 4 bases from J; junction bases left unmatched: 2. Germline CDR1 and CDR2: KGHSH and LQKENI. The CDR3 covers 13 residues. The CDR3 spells CASSPTGSYGYTF. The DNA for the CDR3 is TGTGCCAGCTCACCGACAGGGTCCTATGGCTACACCTTC.

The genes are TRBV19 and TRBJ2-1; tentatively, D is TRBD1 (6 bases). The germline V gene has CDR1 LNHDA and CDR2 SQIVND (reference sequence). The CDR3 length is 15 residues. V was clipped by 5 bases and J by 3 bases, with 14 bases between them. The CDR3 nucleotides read TGTGCCAGTAGTGAGCAATCGGACAGCTACAATGAGCAGTTCTTC. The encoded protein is CASSEQSDSYNEQFF.

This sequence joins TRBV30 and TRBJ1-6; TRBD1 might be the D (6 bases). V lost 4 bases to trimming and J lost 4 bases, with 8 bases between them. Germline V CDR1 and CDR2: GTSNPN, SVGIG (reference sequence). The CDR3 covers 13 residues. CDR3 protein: CAWNDRYNSPLHF. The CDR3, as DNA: TGTGCCTGGAACGACAGGTATAATTCACCCCTCCACTTT.

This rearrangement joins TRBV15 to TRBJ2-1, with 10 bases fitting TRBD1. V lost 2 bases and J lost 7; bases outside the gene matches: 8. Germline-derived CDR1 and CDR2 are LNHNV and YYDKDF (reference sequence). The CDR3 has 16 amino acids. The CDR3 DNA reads TGTGCCACCAGCAGACTACCCGGGACAGGGGTGAATGAGCAGTTCTTC. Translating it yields CATSRLPGTGVNEQFF.

The CDR3 reads CASTERGDIGELFF. CDR3 in DNA: TGTGCCAGCACCGAGCGGGGGGATATCGGGGAGCTGTTTTTT. This chain links TRBV2 with TRBJ2-2; 9 bases fit TRBD2. The ends lost 7 bases at V and 7 bases at J; junction bases unmatched: 7. The germline gives CDR1 SNHLY, CDR2 FYNNEI. CDR3 length equals 14 residues.

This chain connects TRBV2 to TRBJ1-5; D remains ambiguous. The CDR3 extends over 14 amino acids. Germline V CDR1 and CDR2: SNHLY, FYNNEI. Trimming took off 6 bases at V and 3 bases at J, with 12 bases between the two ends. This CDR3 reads CASRWAGNNQPQHF. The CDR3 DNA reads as TGTGCCAGCAGGTGGGCGGGTAACAATCAGCCCCAGCATTTT.

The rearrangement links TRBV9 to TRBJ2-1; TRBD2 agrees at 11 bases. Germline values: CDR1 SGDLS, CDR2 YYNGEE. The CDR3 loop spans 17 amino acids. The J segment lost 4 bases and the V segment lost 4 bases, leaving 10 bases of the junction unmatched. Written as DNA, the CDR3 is TGTGCCAGCAGCTCCGACAGATTAGCGGGGGGGTACAATGAGCAGTTCTTC. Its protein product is CASSSDRLAGGYNEQFF. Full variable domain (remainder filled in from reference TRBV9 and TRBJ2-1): DSGVTQTPKHLITATGQRVTLRCSPRSGDLSVYWYQQSLDQGLQFLIQYYNGEERAKGNILERFSAQQFPDLHSELNLSSLELGDSALYFCASSSDRLAGGYNEQFFGPGTRLTVL.

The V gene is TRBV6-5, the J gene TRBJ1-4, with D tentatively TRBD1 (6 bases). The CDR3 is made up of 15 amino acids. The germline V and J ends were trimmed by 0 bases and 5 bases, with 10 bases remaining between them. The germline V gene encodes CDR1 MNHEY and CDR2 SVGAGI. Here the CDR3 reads CASSYSGHPNEKLFF. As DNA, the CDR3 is TGTGCCAGCAGTTACTCGGGACACCCAAATGAAAAACTGTTTTTT.

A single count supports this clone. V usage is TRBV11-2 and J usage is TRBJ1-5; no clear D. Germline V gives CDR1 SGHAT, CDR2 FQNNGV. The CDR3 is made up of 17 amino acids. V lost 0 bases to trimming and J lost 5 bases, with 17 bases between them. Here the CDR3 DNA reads TGTGCCAGCAGCTTAGACTCCTTAACCAAGCGGCATCAGCCCCAGCATTTT. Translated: CASSLDSLTKRHQPQHF.

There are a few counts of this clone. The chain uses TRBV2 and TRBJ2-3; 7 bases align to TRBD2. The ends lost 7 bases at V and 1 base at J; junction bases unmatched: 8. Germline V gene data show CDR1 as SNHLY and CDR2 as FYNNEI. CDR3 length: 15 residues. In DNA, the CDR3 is TGTGCCAGCATCGACCCGGGACTACGCACAGATACGCAGTATTTT. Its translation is CASIDPGLRTDTQYF.

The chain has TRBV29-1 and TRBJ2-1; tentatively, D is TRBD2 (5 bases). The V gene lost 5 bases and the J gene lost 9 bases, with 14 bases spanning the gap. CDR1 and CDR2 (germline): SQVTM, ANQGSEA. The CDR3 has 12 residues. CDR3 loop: CSVHQTSFEQFF. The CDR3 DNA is TGCAGCGTTCACCAAACTAGTTTTGAGCAGTTCTTC.

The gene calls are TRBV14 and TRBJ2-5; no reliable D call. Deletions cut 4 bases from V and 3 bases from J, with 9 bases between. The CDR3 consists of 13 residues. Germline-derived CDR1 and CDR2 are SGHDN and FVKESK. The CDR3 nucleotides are TGTGCCAGCAGCCCGCGACTGAAAGAGACCCAGTACTTC. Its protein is CASSPRLKETQYF.

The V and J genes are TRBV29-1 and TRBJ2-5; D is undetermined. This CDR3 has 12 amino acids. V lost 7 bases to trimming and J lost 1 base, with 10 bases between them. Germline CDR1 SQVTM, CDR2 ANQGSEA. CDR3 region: CSARPAQETQYF. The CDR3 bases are TGCAGCGCTAGACCCGCCCAAGAGACCCAGTACTTC.

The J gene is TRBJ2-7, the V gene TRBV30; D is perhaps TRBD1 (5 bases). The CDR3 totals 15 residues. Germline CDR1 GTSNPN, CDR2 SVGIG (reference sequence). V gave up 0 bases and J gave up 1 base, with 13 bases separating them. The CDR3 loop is CAWSVGDSRSYEQYF. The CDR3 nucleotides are TGTGCCTGGAGTGTAGGTGACAGTAGGTCCTACGAGCAGTACTTC.

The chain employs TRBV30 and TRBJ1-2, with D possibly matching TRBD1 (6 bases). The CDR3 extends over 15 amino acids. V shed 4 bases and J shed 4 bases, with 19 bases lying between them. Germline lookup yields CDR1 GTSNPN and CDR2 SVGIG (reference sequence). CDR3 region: CAWTTTRRGSYGYTF. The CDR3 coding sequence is TGTGCCTGGACCACGACGAGAAGGGGGTCCTATGGCTACACCTTC.

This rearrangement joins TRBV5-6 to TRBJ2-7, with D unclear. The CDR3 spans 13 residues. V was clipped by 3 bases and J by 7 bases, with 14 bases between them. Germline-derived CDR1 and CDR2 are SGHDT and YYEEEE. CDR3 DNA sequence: TGTGCCAGCAGCTATAACCCCTCGAGGGAGCAGTACTTC. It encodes CASSYNPSREQYF.

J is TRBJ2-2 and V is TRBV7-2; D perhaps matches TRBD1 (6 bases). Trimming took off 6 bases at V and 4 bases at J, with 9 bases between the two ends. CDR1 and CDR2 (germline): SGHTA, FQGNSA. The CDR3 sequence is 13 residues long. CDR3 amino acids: CASSAGVTGELFF. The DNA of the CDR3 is TGTGCCAGCAGTGCAGGGGTCACCGGGGAGCTGTTTTTT.

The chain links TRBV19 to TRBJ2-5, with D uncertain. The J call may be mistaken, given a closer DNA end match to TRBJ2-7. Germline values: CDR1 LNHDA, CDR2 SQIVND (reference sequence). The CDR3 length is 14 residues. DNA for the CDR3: TGTGCCAGTAGTCTGGCAGGTGGATGGTCCGAGCAGTACTTC. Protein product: CASSLAGGWSEQYF.

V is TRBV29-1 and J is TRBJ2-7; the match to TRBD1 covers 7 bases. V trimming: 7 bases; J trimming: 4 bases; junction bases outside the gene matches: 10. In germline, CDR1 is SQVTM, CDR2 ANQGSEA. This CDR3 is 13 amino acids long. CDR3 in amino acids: CSARRDSTYEQYF. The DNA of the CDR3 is TGCAGCGCCCGCCGGGACAGCACGTACGAGCAGTACTTC.

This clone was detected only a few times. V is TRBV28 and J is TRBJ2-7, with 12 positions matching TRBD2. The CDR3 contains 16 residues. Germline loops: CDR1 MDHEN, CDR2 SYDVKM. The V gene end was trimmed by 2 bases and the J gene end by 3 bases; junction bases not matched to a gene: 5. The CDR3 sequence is CASSLTSGGPYYEQYF. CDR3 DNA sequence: TGTGCCAGCAGTTTAACTAGCGGGGGGCCGTACTACGAGCAGTACTTC.

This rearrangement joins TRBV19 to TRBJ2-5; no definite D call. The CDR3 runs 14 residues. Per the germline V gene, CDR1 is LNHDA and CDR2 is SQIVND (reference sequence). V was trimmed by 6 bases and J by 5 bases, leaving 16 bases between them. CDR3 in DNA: TGTGCCAGTAGATTTGGTCCCGACTCGGAGACCCAGTACTTC. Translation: CASRFGPDSETQYF.

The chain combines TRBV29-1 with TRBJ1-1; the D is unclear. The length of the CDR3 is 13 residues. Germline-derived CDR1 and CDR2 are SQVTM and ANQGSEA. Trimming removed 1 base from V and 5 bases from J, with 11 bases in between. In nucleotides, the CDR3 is TGCAGCGTTGAAGTCCATGACGGGACTGAAGCTTTCTTT. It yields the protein CSVEVHDGTEAFF.

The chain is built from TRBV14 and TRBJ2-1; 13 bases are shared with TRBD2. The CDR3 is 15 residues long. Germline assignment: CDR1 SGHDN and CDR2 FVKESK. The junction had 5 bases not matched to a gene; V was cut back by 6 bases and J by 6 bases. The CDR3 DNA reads TGTGCCAGCAGTCTACTAGCGGGGGGGCGCAATGAGCAGTTCTTC. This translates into CASSLLAGGRNEQFF.

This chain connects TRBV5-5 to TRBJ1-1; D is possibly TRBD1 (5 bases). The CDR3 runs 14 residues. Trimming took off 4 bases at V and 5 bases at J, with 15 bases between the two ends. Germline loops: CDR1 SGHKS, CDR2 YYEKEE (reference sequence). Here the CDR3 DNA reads TGTGCCAGCAGCCCGGGACTCCTCGTAACTGAAGCTTTCTTT. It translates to CASSPGLLVTEAFF.

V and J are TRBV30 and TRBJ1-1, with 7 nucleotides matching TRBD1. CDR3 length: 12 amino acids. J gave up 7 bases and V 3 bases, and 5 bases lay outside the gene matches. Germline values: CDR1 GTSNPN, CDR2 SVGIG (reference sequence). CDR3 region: CAWRRDSHEAFF. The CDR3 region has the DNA TGTGCCTGGAGGCGGGACAGCCATGAAGCTTTCTTT. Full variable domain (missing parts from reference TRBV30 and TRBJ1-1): SQTIHQWPATLVQPVGSPLSLECTVEGTSNPNLYWYRQAAGRGLQLLFYSVGIGQISSEVPQNLSASRPQDRQFILSSKKLLLSDSGFYLCAWRRDSHEAFFGQGTRLTVV.

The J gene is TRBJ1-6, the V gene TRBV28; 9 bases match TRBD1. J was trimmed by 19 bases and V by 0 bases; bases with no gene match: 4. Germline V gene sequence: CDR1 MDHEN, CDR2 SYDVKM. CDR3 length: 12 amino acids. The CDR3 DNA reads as TGTGCCAGCAGTTTATGGGGACAGGGATTTCACTTT. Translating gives CASSLWGQGFHF.

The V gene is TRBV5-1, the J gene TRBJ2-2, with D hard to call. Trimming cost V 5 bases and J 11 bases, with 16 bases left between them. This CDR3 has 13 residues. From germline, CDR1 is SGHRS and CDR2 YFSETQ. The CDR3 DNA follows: TGCGCCAGCAGTCTTCCCACACCCGCAGAGCTGTTTTTT. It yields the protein CASSLPTPAELFF.

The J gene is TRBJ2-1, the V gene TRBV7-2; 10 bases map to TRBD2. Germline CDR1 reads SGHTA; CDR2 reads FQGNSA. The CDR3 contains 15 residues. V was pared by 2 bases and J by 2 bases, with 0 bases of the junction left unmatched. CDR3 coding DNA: TGTGCCAGCAGCTTAAGCGGGGGGGCCTACAATGAGCAGTTCTTC. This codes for CASSLSGGAYNEQFF.

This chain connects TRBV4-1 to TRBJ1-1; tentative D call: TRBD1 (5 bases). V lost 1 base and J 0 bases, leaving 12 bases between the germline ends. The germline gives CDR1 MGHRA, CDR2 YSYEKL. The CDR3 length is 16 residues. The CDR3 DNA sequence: TGCGCCAGCAGCCAAGGGCCGGGACTTCTGAACACTGAAGCTTTCTTT. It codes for CASSQGPGLLNTEAFF.

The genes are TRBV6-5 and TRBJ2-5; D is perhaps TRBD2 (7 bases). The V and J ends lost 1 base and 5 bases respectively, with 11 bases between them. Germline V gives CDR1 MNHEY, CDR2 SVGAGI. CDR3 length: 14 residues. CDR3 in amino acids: CASSYLGGLETQYF. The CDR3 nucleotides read TGTGCCAGCAGTTACTTGGGGGGGCTGGAGACCCAGTACTTC.